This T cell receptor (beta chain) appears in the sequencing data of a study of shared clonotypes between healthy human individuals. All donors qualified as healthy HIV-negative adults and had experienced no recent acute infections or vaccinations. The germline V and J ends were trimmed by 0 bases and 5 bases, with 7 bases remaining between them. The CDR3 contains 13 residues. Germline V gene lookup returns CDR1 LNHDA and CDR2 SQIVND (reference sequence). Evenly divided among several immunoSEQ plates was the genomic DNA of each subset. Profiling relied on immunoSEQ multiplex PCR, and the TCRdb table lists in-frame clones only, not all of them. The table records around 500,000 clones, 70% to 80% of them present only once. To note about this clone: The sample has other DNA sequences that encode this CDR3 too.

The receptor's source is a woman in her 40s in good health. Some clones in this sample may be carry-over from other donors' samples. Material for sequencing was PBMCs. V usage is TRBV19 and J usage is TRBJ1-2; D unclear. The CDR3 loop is CASSIDREYGYTF. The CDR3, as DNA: TGTGCCAGTAGTATAGATCGGGAGTATGGCTACACCTTC.